These 2 T cell receptor beta chains came from one sample sequenced in a study of long-term antiretroviral therapy in people with HIV. It was version v3.0 of the immunoSEQ assay that was run at survey level. Assay used: immunoSEQ multiplex PCR; TCRdb lists only in-frame clones, some missing. The repertoire holds tens of thousands of clones, around 90% seen once, with roughly 4% in the top ten. The sequences come from unsorted PBMCs, collected about 5.2 years after starting antiretroviral therapy. The receptors were gathered from a woman aged 40 to 49 with HIV.

The V gene is TRBV27, the J gene TRBJ2-7; 8 bases agree with TRBD2. The CDR3 extends over 15 amino acids. Germline CDR1 is MNHEY and CDR2 is SMNVEV (reference sequence). The V and J ends lost 3 bases and 0 bases, in that order; junction bases with no gene match: 4. DNA of the CDR3: TGTGCCAGCAGTTTTCTCGGGACTAGCTCCTACGAGCAGTACTTC. This codes for CASSFLGTSSYEQYF.

This chain connects TRBV4-3 to TRBJ1-5, with TRBD1 matching 12 bases. Germline lookup yields CDR1 LGHNA and CDR2 YSLEER. The CDR3 spans 15 residues. The trim removed 4 bases at V and 5 bases at J, leaving 3 bases unmatched. The CDR3 sequence: CASSPGTGGDQPQHF. The CDR3 DNA follows: TGCGCCAGCAGCCCAGGGACAGGGGGCGATCAGCCCCAGCATTTT.